This T cell receptor (beta chain) was documented in a study of molecular identifiers for immune sequencing clone quantification. Regarding this clonotype: At one boundary the junction diverges from the germline segment, which might be a read error.

Investigators produced naive CD8 libraries from approximately 20,000 to 980,000 sorted cells, drawing on 10%, 30% or 50% RNA. In the sort, naive CD8 T cells were defined as CD8+CD4-CCR7+CD45RA+. TCRdb called the PCR reads again in MiXCR, with one record for every CDR3 protein. Among more than 250,000 distinct CDR3 sequences listed, about 20% were seen once. Sequenced: naive CD8+ T cells from blood, with Jurkat cell RNA spiked in. Documented subset: FACS-sorted CD8+CD4-CCR7+CD45RA+ naive T cells. The source is a human donor in good health. Some libraries in this study had Jurkat cell RNA spiked in.

For the CDR3, the DNA is TGTGCCAGCAGCCACGGAAACTACGGGCAGTACTTC. It translates to CASSHGNYGQYF. The V call is TRBV3-1, the J call TRBJ2-7; D ambiguous. Germline CDR1 LGHDT, CDR2 YNNKEL (reference sequence). This CDR3 contains 12 residues.